This T cell receptor beta chain derives from a study of T cell responses to AZD1222 COVID-19 vaccine. The study, taken as a whole, reports: Spike-specific TCR breadth and depth rose after two AZD1222 doses.

The CDR3 has 15 residues. The V gene lost 6 bases and the J gene lost 4 bases, with 19 bases spanning the gap. The germline gives CDR1 SGHDN, CDR2 FVKESK. Produced via immunoSEQ multiplex PCR; TCRdb's table is partial and in-frame only. The table includes 140,000 to 150,000 clones, over 80% detected once. In regard to this clone: The antigen is undetermined.

This chain joins TRBV14 and TRBJ2-7; D is possibly TRBD1 (6 bases). The TCR sequence derives from an adult in good health. Material: peripheral blood, obtained on day 0 of MenACWY control vaccination. For the CDR3, the DNA is TGTGCCAGCAGTCCTTACGCCGGCAGGGGTTACGAGCAGTACTTC. Translation gives CASSPYAGRGYEQYF.